These 10 T cell receptor beta chains came from one sample sequenced in a study of CD8 T cells in ankylosing spondylitis. TCRdb processed the 5' RACE reads anew with MiXCR; each CDR3 protein has one entry. The sample shows 350,000 to 400,000 distinct CDR3 sequences, roughly 20% of them seen only once. Material for sequencing was blood, either unsorted or a sorted T cell fraction (not recorded which). Source of these receptors: a male donor with ankylosing spondylitis or in good health (not recorded which).

The V and J genes are TRBV7-3 and TRBJ2-7; 8 nucleotides align to TRBD1. The CDR3 is 15 amino acids. V trimming: 3 bases; J trimming: 0 bases; junction bases outside the gene matches: 4. Germline CDR1 reads SGHTA; CDR2 reads FQGTGA. In nucleotides, the CDR3 is TGTGCCAGCAGCTTCACAGGACAGGGCTCCTACGAGCAGTACTTC. Its protein is CASSFTGQGSYEQYF.

The J gene is TRBJ1-1, the V gene TRBV7-2; a possible D gene is TRBD1 (5 bases). This CDR3 contains 17 residues. V lost 0 bases and J 4 bases, leaving 18 bases between the germline ends. Germline V lookup: CDR1 SGHTA, CDR2 FQGNSA. CDR3 loop: CASSLAANRDGGTEAFF. The DNA for the CDR3 is TGTGCCAGCAGCTTAGCCGCAAACCGGGACGGGGGCACTGAAGCTTTCTTT.

The V and J genes are TRBV20-1 and TRBJ1-1, with D hard to call. This CDR3 is built from 13 residues. V was clipped by 1 base and J by 6 bases, with 12 bases between them. The germline V gene has CDR1 DFQATT and CDR2 SNEGSKA (reference sequence). CDR3: CSARAGWTSEAFF. The CDR3 bases are TGCAGTGCTAGAGCCGGGTGGACGTCTGAAGCTTTCTTT.

The genes are TRBV12-3 or TRBV12-4 and TRBJ2-5; D is possibly TRBD1 or TRBD2 (5 bases each). Between the trimmed V and J ends, which lost 4 bases and 3 bases, there was a span of 12 bases. The CDR3 spans 14 residues. The CDR3 loop reads CASSSPGTKETQYF. The CDR3 DNA reads TGTGCCAGCAGTTCCCCCGGGACGAAAGAGACCCAGTACTTC.

The rearrangement links TRBV19 to TRBJ2-2, with TRBD1 matching over 8 bases. Unmatched junction bases numbered 6, after V lost 4 bases and J lost 5 bases. Germline-derived CDR1 and CDR2 are LNHDA and SQIVND (reference sequence). The CDR3 has 15 amino acids. CDR3 nucleotides: TGTGCCAGTAGTACAGACAGGGGTGTGACCGGGGAGCTGTTTTTT. This translates into CASSTDRGVTGELFF.

The V gene is TRBV27, the J gene TRBJ1-2, with D perhaps matching TRBD1 (5 bases). Germline-derived CDR1 and CDR2 are MNHEY and SMNVEV (reference sequence). CDR3 length equals 12 residues. V was shortened by 6 bases and J by 9 bases, with 14 bases between the two germline ends. The CDR3 nucleotides read TGTGCCAGCAGCCCCGCTGGGGGTAGCTACACCTTC. This translates into CASSPAGGSYTF.

The gene calls are TRBV19 and TRBJ2-1, with D perhaps given as TRBD1 or TRBD2 (5 bases each). The CDR3 runs 15 residues. V was pared by 3 bases and J by 1 base, with 10 bases between. Germline V gene lookup returns CDR1 LNHDA and CDR2 SQIVND (reference sequence). The CDR3 spells CASSITGRSYNEQFF. The DNA of the CDR3 is TGTGCCAGTAGTATCACGGGACGTTCCTACAATGAGCAGTTCTTC.

The chain couples TRBV10-2 to TRBJ1-6, with 8 bases matching TRBD1. The length of the CDR3 is 15 residues. The V and J ends lost 5 bases and 5 bases, in that order; junction bases with no gene match: 5. Germline CDR1 reads WSHSY; CDR2 reads SAAADI. CDR3 sequence: CASSPTQGDNSPLHF. CDR3 coding DNA: TGCGCCAGCAGTCCCACACAGGGGGATAATTCACCCCTCCACTTT.

The sample holds one count of this clonotype. The CDR3 coding sequence is TGTGCCAGCAGTTTAGTCGGACAGGGGGCGGGATCCTACAATGAGCAGTTCTTC. This encodes CASSLVGQGAGSYNEQFF. The gene calls are TRBV27 and TRBJ2-1; 11 bases are a match to TRBD1. The CDR3 spans 18 residues. The V gene's germline CDR1 is MNHEY and CDR2 SMNVEV (reference sequence). V dropped 2 bases and J dropped 1; count of bases not matched to a gene: 7.

This clonotype turned up a few times. The chain uses TRBV6-5 and TRBJ1-1; 8 positions agree with TRBD1. Germline V gene lookup returns CDR1 MNHEY and CDR2 SVGAGI. The CDR3 extends over 14 amino acids. Trimming took 4 bases from V and 1 from J; bases not matched to a gene: 2. The CDR3 DNA is TGTGCCAGCAGTTTTGGGACAGGGAACACTGAAGCTTTCTTT. Its translation is CASSFGTGNTEAFF.